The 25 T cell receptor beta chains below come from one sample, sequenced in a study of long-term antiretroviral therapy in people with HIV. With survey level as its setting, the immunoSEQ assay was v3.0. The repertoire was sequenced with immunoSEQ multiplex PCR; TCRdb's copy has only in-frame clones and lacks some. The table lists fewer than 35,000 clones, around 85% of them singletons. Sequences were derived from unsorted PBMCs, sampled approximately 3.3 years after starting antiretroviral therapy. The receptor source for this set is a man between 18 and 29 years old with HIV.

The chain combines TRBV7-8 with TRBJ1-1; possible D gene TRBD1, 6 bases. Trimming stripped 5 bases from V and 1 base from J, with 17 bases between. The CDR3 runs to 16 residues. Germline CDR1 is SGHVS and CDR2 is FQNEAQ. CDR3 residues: CASSPLTRGSNTEAFF. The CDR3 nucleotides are TGTGCCAGCAGCCCTCTGACCAGGGGTTCGAACACTGAAGCTTTCTTT.

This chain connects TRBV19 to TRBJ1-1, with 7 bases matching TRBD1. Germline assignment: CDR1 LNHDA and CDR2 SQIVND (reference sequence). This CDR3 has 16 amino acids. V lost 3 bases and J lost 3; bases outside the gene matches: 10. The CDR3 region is CASSISTGRGYTEAFF. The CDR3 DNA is TGTGCCAGTAGTATCTCGACAGGGAGGGGATACACTGAAGCTTTCTTT.

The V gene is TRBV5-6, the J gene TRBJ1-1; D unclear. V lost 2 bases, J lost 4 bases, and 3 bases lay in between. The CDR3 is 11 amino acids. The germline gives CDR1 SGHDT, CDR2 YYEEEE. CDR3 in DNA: TGTGCCAGCAGCTTAGGCACTGAAGCTTTCTTT. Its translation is CASSLGTEAFF.

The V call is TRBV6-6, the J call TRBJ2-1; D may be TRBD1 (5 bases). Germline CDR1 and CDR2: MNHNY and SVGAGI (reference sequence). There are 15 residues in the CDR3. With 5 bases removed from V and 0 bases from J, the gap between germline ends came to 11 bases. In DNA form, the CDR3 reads TGTGCCAGCAGTATAGGGGCGAGCTCCTACAATGAGCAGTTCTTC. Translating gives CASSIGASSYNEQFF.

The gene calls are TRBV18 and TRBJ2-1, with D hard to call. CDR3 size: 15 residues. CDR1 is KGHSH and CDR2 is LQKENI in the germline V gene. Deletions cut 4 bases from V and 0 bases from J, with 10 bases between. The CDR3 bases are TGTGCCAGCTCACTCCCTACCAGCTCCTACAATGAGCAGTTCTTC. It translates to CASSLPTSSYNEQFF.

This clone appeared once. DNA for the CDR3: TGTGCCAGCAGCGTGACTAGCGGGAGGACGACCACAGATACGCAGTATTTT. This translates into CASSVTSGRTTTDTQYF. The chain has TRBV9 and TRBJ2-3; 13 bases match TRBD2. The J segment lost 2 bases and the V segment lost 2 bases, leaving 5 bases of the junction unmatched. The germline gives CDR1 SGDLS, CDR2 YYNGEE. The CDR3 spans 17 residues.

The CDR3 sequence is CASSSLRGSYEQYF. The CDR3, as DNA: TGTGCCAGCAGCTCATTAAGGGGGTCCTACGAGCAGTACTTC. This rearrangement joins TRBV13 to TRBJ2-7; perhaps TRBD1 as D (6 bases). The germline V gene has CDR1 PRHDT and CDR2 FYEKMQ (reference sequence). The CDR3 totals 14 residues. Trimming removed 4 bases at V and 1 base at J, with 11 bases between.

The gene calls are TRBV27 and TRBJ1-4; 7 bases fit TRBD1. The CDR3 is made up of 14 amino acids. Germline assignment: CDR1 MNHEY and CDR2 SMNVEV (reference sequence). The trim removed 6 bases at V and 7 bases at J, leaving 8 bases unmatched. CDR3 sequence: CASRRLTGVEKLFF. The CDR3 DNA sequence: TGTGCCAGCAGGAGACTTACAGGGGTTGAAAAACTGTTTTTT.

The CDR3 sequence: CASSLADTQYF. In DNA form, the CDR3 reads TGCGCCAGCAGCTTGGCAGATACGCAGTATTTT. The rearrangement joins TRBV5-1 to TRBJ2-3; D gene ambiguous. V shed 0 bases and J shed 4 bases, with 0 bases lying between them. This CDR3 spans 11 amino acids. Germline V gene sequence: CDR1 SGHRS, CDR2 YFSETQ. Full variable domain (outside the CDR3, taken from reference TRBV5-1 and TRBJ2-3): KAGVTQTPRYLIKTRGQQVTLSCSPISGHRSVSWYQQTPGQGLQFLFEYFSETQRNKGNFPGRFSGRQFSNSRSEMNVSTLELGDSALYLCASSLADTQYFGPGTRLTVL.

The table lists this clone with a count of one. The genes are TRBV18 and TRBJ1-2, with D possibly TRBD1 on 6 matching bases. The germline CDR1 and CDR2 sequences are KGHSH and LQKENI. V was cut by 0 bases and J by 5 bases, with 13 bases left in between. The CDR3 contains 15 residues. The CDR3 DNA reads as TGTGCCAGCTCACCACCAGGGGGTCCTCTTTATGGCTACACCTTC. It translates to CASSPPGGPLYGYTF.

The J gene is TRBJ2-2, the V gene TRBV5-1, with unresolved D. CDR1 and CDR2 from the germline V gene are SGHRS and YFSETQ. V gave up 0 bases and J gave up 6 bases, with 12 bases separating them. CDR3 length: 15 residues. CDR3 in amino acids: CASSLAPDYPGELFF. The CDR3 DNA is TGCGCCAGCAGCTTGGCCCCCGATTACCCCGGGGAGCTGTTTTTT.

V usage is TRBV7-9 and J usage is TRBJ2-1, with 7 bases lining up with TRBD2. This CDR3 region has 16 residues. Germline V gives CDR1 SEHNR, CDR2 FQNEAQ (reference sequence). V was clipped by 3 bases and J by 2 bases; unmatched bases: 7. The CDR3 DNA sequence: TGTGCCAGCAGCTTGGGTCAAGGACTAGCCTACAATGAGCAGTTCTTC. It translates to CASSLGQGLAYNEQFF.

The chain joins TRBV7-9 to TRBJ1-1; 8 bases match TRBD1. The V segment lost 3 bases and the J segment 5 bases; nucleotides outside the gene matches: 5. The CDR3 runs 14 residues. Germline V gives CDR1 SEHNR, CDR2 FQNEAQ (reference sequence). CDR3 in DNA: TGTGCCAGCAGCTTCGACAGGGGAAGGACTGAAGCTTTCTTT. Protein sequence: CASSFDRGRTEAFF.

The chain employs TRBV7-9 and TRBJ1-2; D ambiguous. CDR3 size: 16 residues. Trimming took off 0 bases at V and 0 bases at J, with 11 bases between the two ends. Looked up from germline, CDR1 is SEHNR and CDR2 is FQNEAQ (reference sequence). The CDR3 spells CASSLALRIANYGYTF. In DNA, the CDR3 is TGTGCCAGCAGCTTAGCGCTCCGAATAGCTAACTATGGCTACACCTTC.

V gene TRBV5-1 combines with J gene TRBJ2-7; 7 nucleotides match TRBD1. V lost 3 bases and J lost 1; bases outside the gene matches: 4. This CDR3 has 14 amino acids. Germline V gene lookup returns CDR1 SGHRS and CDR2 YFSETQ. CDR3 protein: CASSSRQGSYEQYF. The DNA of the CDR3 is TGCGCCAGCAGCTCAAGACAGGGTTCCTACGAGCAGTACTTC.

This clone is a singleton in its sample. CDR3 loop: CASSEAGVYEQYF. The CDR3 DNA follows: TGCGCCAGCAGTGAGGCCGGAGTCTACGAGCAGTACTTC. V is TRBV10-1 and J is TRBJ2-7; D gene unclear. CDR3 length equals 13 residues. The V gene lost 2 bases and the J gene lost 3 bases, with 8 bases spanning the gap. Per germline, CDR1 WNHNN and CDR2 SYGVQD (reference sequence).

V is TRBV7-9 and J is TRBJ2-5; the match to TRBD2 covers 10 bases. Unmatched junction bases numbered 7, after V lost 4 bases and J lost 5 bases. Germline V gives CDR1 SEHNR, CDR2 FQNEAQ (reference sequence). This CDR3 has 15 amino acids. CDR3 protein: CASSSASGSRETQYF. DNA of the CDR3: TGTGCCAGCAGCTCGGCTAGCGGGAGCAGGGAGACCCAGTACTTC.

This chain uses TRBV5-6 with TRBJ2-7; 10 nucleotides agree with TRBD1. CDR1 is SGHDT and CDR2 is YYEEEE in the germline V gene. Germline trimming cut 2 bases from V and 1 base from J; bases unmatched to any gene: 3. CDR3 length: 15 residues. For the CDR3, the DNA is TGTGCCAGCAGCTTTCCGGGACAGGGGTCCTACGAGCAGTACTTC. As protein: CASSFPGQGSYEQYF.

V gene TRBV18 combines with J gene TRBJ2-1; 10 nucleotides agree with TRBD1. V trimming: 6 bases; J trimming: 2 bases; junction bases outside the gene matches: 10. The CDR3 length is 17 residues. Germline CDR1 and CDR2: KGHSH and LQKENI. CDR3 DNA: TGTGCCAGCTCCCGCGAAACCGGGACAGGGGCCTACAATGAGCAGTTCTTC. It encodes CASSRETGTGAYNEQFF.

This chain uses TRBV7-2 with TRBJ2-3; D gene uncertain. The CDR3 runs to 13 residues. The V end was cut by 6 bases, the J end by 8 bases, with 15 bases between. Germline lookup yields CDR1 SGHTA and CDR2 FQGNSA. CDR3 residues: CASRPEGSGTQYF. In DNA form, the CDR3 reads TGTGCCAGCAGGCCAGAAGGCTCCGGTACGCAGTATTTT.

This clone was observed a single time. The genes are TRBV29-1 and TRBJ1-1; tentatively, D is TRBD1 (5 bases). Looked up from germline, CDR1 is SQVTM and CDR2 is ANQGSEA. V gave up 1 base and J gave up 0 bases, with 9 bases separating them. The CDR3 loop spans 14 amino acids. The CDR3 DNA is TGCAGCGTTGAAGGGCAGGGATTGAACACTGAAGCTTTCTTT. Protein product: CSVEGQGLNTEAFF.

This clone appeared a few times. CDR3 region: CASSQVADENTEAFF. The DNA of the CDR3 is TGCGCCAGCAGCCAAGTCGCGGATGAGAACACTGAAGCTTTCTTT. The chain employs TRBV4-1 and TRBJ1-1, with D uncertain. The CDR3 consists of 15 residues. V gave up 1 base and J gave up 1 base, with 10 bases separating them. Germline V CDR1 and CDR2: MGHRA, YSYEKL.

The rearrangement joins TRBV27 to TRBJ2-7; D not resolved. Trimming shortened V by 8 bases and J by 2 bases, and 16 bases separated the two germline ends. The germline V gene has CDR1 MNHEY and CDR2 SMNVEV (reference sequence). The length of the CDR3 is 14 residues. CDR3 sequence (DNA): TGTGCCAGCCGTTCCTCAAGCAGCACCTACGAGCAGTACTTC. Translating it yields CASRSSSSTYEQYF.

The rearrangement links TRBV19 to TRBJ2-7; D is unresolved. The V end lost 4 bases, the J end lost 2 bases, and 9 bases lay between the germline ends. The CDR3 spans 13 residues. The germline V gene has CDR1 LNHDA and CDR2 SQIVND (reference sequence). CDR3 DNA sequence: TGTGCCAGTAGTAACGACATAGCCTACGAGCAGTACTTC. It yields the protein CASSNDIAYEQYF.

The CDR3 loop is CASSIPPGLGTGEQYF. CDR3 nucleotides: TGTGCCAGCAGTATCCCCCCGGGCCTGGGAACGGGCGAGCAGTACTTC. The J gene is TRBJ2-7, the V gene TRBV2; no clear D gene. Germline V gene lookup returns CDR1 SNHLY and CDR2 FYNNEI. There are 16 residues in the CDR3. The ends were cut back, 5 bases at V and 6 bases at J, with 23 bases in the middle.